The 19 T cell receptor beta chains listed next were all sequenced from one sample in a study of control samples from healthy donors and cancer patients (dated by TCRdb to the early 2020s). The library relied on the immunoSEQ multiplex PCR assay. The clones in this table, taken by TCRdb from immuneACCESS, are in-frame only. Not every clone is retained; where verified, under half of the shortfall comes from an unresolved V gene, and the cause of the rest is unknown. For this sample the table gives about 120,000 clones, of which 88% were detected only once. The ten largest clones take up about 2.1% of the sample. The sequenced sample was blood. The receptors originated from a woman between 65 and 79 years old in good health.

The V call is TRBV3-1 (or the pseudogene TRBV3-2), the J call TRBJ1-1; D is perhaps TRBD1 (6 bases). Germline loops: CDR1 LGHDT, CDR2 YNNKEL (reference sequence). Trimming took off 5 bases at V and 2 bases at J, with 9 bases between the two ends. The CDR3 consists of 13 residues. CDR3 region: CASSDRLNTEAFF. The CDR3 DNA reads TGTGCCAGCAGCGACAGGCTAAACACTGAAGCTTTCTTT.

V and J are TRBV24-1 and TRBJ2-7; 9 bases fit TRBD1. There are 14 residues in the CDR3. The V segment lost 9 bases and the J segment 3 bases; nucleotides outside the gene matches: 8. Germline CDR1 and CDR2: KGHDR and SFDVKD. CDR3 protein: CATDSGTGRYEQYF. CDR3 DNA: TGTGCCACCGACTCCGGGACAGGGCGCTACGAGCAGTACTTC.

The chain couples TRBV25-1 to TRBJ2-7, with 10 bases aligning to TRBD1. The CDR3 loop spans 14 amino acids. Per germline, CDR1 MGHDK and CDR2 SYGVNS. J lost 3 bases, V lost 6 bases, and 5 bases had no gene match. Here the CDR3 reads CASSRTGGDYEQYF. The CDR3 DNA sequence: TGTGCCAGCAGCCGGACAGGGGGAGACTACGAGCAGTACTTC.

The V call is TRBV7-3, the J call TRBJ2-3; D is unclear. Trimming took off 0 bases at V and 8 bases at J, with 12 bases between the two ends. Germline V gives CDR1 SGHTA, CDR2 FQGTGA. CDR3 length equals 14 residues. The CDR3 loop reads CASSLTAPSGTQYF. The DNA for the CDR3 is TGTGCCAGCAGCTTAACAGCCCCCTCGGGTACGCAGTATTTT.

The chain has TRBV20-1 and TRBJ2-3; D gene ambiguous. CDR1 is DFQATT and CDR2 is SNEGSKA in the germline V gene (reference sequence). The CDR3 totals 11 residues. V lost 8 bases to trimming and J lost 4 bases, with 10 bases between them. The CDR3 loop is CSWGRADTQYF. The DNA of the CDR3 is TGCAGTTGGGGTCGAGCAGATACGCAGTATTTT.

The sample holds one count of this clone. The V gene is TRBV6-2 or TRBV6-3, the J gene TRBJ1-1; D is uncertain. Trimming left V 2 bases short and J 3 bases short, with 13 bases between. This CDR3 region has 15 residues. CDR1 is MNHEY and CDR2 is SVGEGT in the germline V gene. DNA for the CDR3: TGTGCCAGCAGTTACCTGACCACGAGGGACACTGAAGCTTTCTTT. Protein product: CASSYLTTRDTEAFF.

The genes are TRBV9 and TRBJ2-7, with a weak D call TRBD2 (6 bases). Germline V lookup: CDR1 SGDLS, CDR2 YYNGEE. Trimming took off 6 bases at V and 0 bases at J, with 16 bases between the two ends. CDR3 length equals 15 residues. The DNA of the CDR3 is TGTGCCAGCACCCTAGGGGCGGGGCTCTCCTACGAGCAGTACTTC. This sequence encodes CASTLGAGLSYEQYF.

V usage is TRBV19 and J usage is TRBJ1-1, with D maybe TRBD1 (5 bases). Germline V gene data show CDR1 as LNHDA and CDR2 as SQIVND (reference sequence). The CDR3 is 14 residues long. V lost 5 bases, J lost 0 bases, and 10 bases lay in between. The CDR3: CASSPGGVNTEAFF. The CDR3 DNA reads as TGTGCCAGTAGTCCGGGGGGGGTGAACACTGAAGCTTTCTTT.

The chain is built from TRBV9 and TRBJ1-1; D is perhaps TRBD1 (5 bases). CDR3 size: 14 residues. Trimming removed 0 bases from V and 4 bases from J, with 10 bases in between. Per the germline V gene, CDR1 is SGDLS and CDR2 is YYNGEE. CDR3: CASSVALRGTEAFF. Here the CDR3 DNA reads TGTGCCAGCAGCGTAGCTTTAAGGGGCACTGAAGCTTTCTTT.

V is TRBV7-9 and J is TRBJ1-5; D call uncertain. The CDR3 has 12 amino acids. The germline V gene encodes CDR1 SEHNR and CDR2 FQNEAQ (reference sequence). V lost 1 base and J lost 9, with 7 bases in between. Written as DNA, the CDR3 is TGTGCCAGCAGCTTAGGGGTGTCGCCCCAGCATTTT. It encodes CASSLGVSPQHF.

A single count supports this clone. J is TRBJ1-2 and V is TRBV7-3, with 11 bases lining up with TRBD1. The trim removed 2 bases at V and 4 bases at J, leaving 0 bases unmatched. The germline CDR1 and CDR2 sequences are SGHTA and FQGTGA. The CDR3 covers 14 residues. CDR3 DNA: TGTGCCAGCAGCTTAGGGACAGGGGGCTATGGCTACACCTTC. Translation gives CASSLGTGGYGYTF.

V and J are TRBV27 and TRBJ1-3; 7 nucleotides agree with TRBD1. The germline gives CDR1 MNHEY, CDR2 SMNVEV (reference sequence). After removal of 6 bases from V and 7 bases from J, the junction contained 9 bases not matched to a gene. This CDR3 has 14 residues. DNA of the CDR3: TGTGCCAGCAGCCCGACAGGGAGTAGGAACACCATATATTTT. Translation gives CASSPTGSRNTIYF.

J is TRBJ2-1 and V is TRBV11-3; D is perhaps TRBD1 (7 bases). This CDR3 spans 15 amino acids. The V end was cut by 5 bases, the J end by 7 bases, with 18 bases between. Germline values: CDR1 SGHNT, CDR2 YENEEA. For the CDR3, the DNA is TGTGCCAGCAGCCCAACGACGACAGGGACTAATGAGCAGTTCTTC. Protein: CASSPTTTGTNEQFF.

The V and J genes are TRBV2 and TRBJ1-5; TRBD1 is a possible D gene (5 bases). This CDR3 has 14 residues. Deletions cut 6 bases from V and 1 base from J, with 10 bases between. Germline loops: CDR1 SNHLY, CDR2 FYNNEI. DNA of the CDR3: TGTGCCAGCAGGGAGGGGACGAGCAATCAGCCCCAGCATTTT. This translates into CASREGTSNQPQHF.

This clone occurred a few times. Other DNA sequences of this sample code for an identical CDR3. The chain recombines TRBV5-6 with TRBJ2-7; D unclear. Germline loops: CDR1 SGHDT, CDR2 YYEEEE. V was cut by 0 bases and J by 3 bases, with 4 bases left in between. The CDR3 loop spans 12 amino acids. This CDR3 is CASSLGGYEQYF. The DNA of the CDR3 is TGTGCCAGCAGCTTGGGGGGCTACGAGCAGTACTTC.

This clone was seen once. The V call is TRBV5-1, the J call TRBJ2-5; possibly TRBD1 or TRBD2 for D (5 bases each). Per the germline V gene, CDR1 is SGHRS and CDR2 is YFSETQ. The CDR3 sequence is 14 residues long. V lost 0 bases and J 5 bases, leaving 11 bases between the germline ends. CDR3 nucleotides: TGCGCCAGCAGCTTGGCTACCGGGACGGAGACCCAGTACTTC. It specifies CASSLATGTETQYF.

The chain links TRBV4-3 to TRBJ1-6, with 8 bases lining up with TRBD1. CDR1 is LGHNA and CDR2 is YSLEER in the germline V gene. Losses at the gene ends were 3 bases for V and 9 bases for J; bases not matched to a gene: 7. This CDR3 contains 15 residues. In DNA form, the CDR3 reads TGCGCCAGCAGCCAGGACCGGACAGGGAGTTCACCCCTCCACTTT. Protein: CASSQDRTGSSPLHF.

The chain recombines TRBV5-1 with TRBJ2-5; D is unresolved. The germline V and J ends were trimmed by 0 bases and 1 base, with 13 bases remaining between them. Germline V CDR1 and CDR2: SGHRS, YFSETQ. The CDR3 runs to 16 residues. The CDR3 sequence: CASSLEGGRSQETQYF. In nucleotides, the CDR3 is TGCGCCAGCAGCTTGGAGGGTGGGCGTAGCCAAGAGACCCAGTACTTC. Using reference TRBV5-1 and TRBJ2-5 for the parts outside the CDR3, the full variable domain is KAGVTQTPRYLIKTRGQQVTLSCSPISGHRSVSWYQQTPGQGLQFLFEYFSETQRNKGNFPGRFSGRQFSNSRSEMNVSTLELGDSALYLCASSLEGGRSQETQYFGPGTRLLVL.

This chain links TRBV5-5 with TRBJ1-4; D gene uncertain. CDR1 and CDR2 (germline): SGHKS, YYEKEE (reference sequence). The CDR3 extends over 15 amino acids. V lost 1 base and J lost 8, with 15 bases in between. CDR3 in DNA: TGTGCCAGCAGCTTGCCCAGAGGGCAGGAAGAAAAACTGTTTTTT. Translating it yields CASSLPRGQEEKLFF.